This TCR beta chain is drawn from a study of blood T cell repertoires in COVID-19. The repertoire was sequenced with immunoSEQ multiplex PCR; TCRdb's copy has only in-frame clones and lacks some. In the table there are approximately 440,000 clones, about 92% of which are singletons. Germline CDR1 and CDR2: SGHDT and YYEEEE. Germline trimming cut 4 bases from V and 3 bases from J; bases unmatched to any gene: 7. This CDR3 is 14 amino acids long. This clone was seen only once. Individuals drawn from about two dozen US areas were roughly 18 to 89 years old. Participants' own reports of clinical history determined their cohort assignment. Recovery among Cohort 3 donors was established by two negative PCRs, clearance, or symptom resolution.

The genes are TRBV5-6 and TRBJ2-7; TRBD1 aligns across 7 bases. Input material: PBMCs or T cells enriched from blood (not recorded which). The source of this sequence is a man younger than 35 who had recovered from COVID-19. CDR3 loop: CASSQGQYIYEQYF. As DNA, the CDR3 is TGTGCCAGCAGCCAGGGACAGTACATCTACGAGCAGTACTTC.